The sequence of this TCR beta chain was determined in a study of cytomegalovirus exposure and HLA in healthy donors (dated by TCRdb to about 2017). Some background on the complete study: An earlier analysis of more than 550 of the donors reported about 280 Gb of sequence data and 117 million unique TCR beta sequences obtained from approximately 180 million T cells. Every repertoire in the discovery cohort had been generated on one and the same sequencing platform. The study aimed to test whether signatures of past pathogen exposure could be identified by cataloging public T cell receptors. A separate validation cohort of about 110 different subjects was used in addition to the roughly 700-subject first cohort. Among some 400 genotyped donors of the cohort, an average of roughly 230,000 unique TCR beta nucleotide sequences was sequenced per donor, of which 15% to 20% were non-productive. About 330 gigabases of sequencing data and around 80 million unique TCR sequences made up an early release that covered about 640 HLA-typed donors. Typing coverage varied by locus: roughly 620-640 donors for A, B, C, DRB1 and DQB1; approximately 500 for DQA1; over 600 for DPA1; roughly 450 for DPB1. Rather than using new phenotypic data, the later analysis identified candidate immune exposures from TCR beta sequences and from how often those sequences occurred across donors. HLA typing included class I and class II loci at four-digit resolution. The T cell repertoires of several hundred subjects were profiled by immunosequencing and related to cytomegalovirus serostatus. Among the approximately 400 genotyped donors, under 90% belonged to the genetic ancestry cluster associated with self-reported Caucasian donors. The study combined high-throughput TCR immunosequencing, statistical association of individual TCRs with disease status, and machine learning to predict cytomegalovirus infection status. In an earlier analysis of about 590 of the donors, high-throughput TCR beta sequencing was used to judge whether each TCR beta V gene segment behaved as functional or pseudogenic. Alongside the repertoire data, information on donor age, sex, ethnicity and CMV serostatus was compiled. In a later analysis, previously published TCR beta repertoires from 666 donors were re-analyzed and high-resolution HLA genotyping was added so that TCR occurrence patterns could be studied. A later genetic analysis used genome-wide SNP genotypes for 398 of the 666 donors, treating that subset as a discovery cohort. A few DR-DQ haplotypes were handled as single units for association and clustering because linkage in the cohort was strong. Broader findings and caveats from the paper: A later analysis found that HLA-associated TCR beta chains were more clonally expanded and had lower generation probabilities than equally common non-associated chains. Assigning TCR associations to individual alleles was difficult when HLA alleles, especially DR and DQ, strongly co-occurred. The earlier analysis of some 540 of the donors excluded 15 to 20 rarely observed V segments, including chromosome 9 orphons, because counts were too low. According to a later genetic analysis, donors in an Asian-associated ancestry cluster had fewer N-insertions in productive TCRs than the approximately 690-donor mean. The cohort was sequenced for TCR beta chains only, and without alpha or paired-chain data the features that could be detected were limited. Because the 87-base-pair reads could not distinguish some IMGT-functional V segments, including TRBV6-2 and TRBV6-3, those segments were excluded. Linkage disequilibrium might explain the correlated functional status among segregating V segments, but an unknown experimental factor could not be excluded. In a later analysis, TCR association rates were found to vary across HLA loci, with the most associated TCRs seen for DRB1 alleles and the fewest for HLA-C alleles. Across donors, most TCR sequences were observed very rarely, whereas some public TCRs were present in many individuals. A later analysis reported that several top co-occurrence clusters appeared linked to parvovirus B19, influenza, CMV and Epstein-Barr virus. HLA typing was unavailable for some donors at each locus, so association tests used only the typed subset. In vitro tests confirmed that three of the cytomegalovirus-associated TCR beta chains recognize cytomegalovirus antigens. Broadly in line with IMGT annotations, most TCR beta V segments showed up in productive rearrangements about 87% or about 30% of the time in an earlier analysis of roughly 590 of the donors. A later analysis found that most CMV-associated TCR beta chains appeared HLA-restricted, with HLA associations seemingly driven largely by CMV exposure. In a later analysis, some 17,000 TCR beta sequences were associated with specific HLA alleles at a false discovery rate of 0.05. A further reported finding was that TCR beta sequences accurately predicted the HLA-A and HLA-B alleles for most subjects in the first cohort. The authors suggested that the approach could potentially be generalized to other disease states and immunological phenotypes. Immune exposure information for the cohort was limited to CMV serostatus. The study gave a list of about 160 TCR beta chains associated with cytomegalovirus. Presence/absence analyses assumed roughly uniform sequencing depth across donors, an assumption that may not hold. The classifier was reported to diagnose cytomegalovirus status with high specificity and sensitivity in both the original and validation cohorts. In a later genetic analysis, a missense DCLRE1C variant was associated with V-gene and J-gene trimming of TCR beta chains, and the association was replicated in an independent cohort. A cluster of highly shared sequence variants was judged likely to represent a technical artifact of the sequencing pipeline.

The cohort consisted of 670 or so healthy bone marrow donors. At the time of sampling, every cohort member was nominally healthy, though immune exposures that went unrecorded were likely present. The donor was CMV seronegative and belonged to the group of around 350 seronegative cohort members. Every donor gave a peripheral blood sample, and the peripheral blood mononuclear cells from that sample were used for TCR beta sequencing. The Qiagen DNeasy Blood Extraction Kit was used to extract genomic DNA from the blood cell samples. Notes on this clone: Its target antigen remains unknown. Per-base qualities were not stored, and no clone one base away is much larger.

The CDR3 holds 17 amino acids from the cysteine to the phenylalanine. The DNA shown is the 51-base CDR3, in frame from base 1. V trim: 6 bases; J trim: 5 bases; unmatched bases: 14. Based on the germline V gene, the CDR1 and CDR2 sequences are SNHLY and FYNNEI. Receptor libraries were prepared by the immunoSEQ multiplex PCR assay. A mixture of 60 forward primers for TCR Vbeta segments and 13 reverse primers for TCR Jbeta segments was used in the multiplex PCR. Amplification of the CDR3 region of rearranged TCR beta genes was performed with a multiplex PCR assay on genomic DNA. Amplified TCR beta libraries were sequenced as 87-base-pair reads on the Illumina HiSeq System. In the original analysis: In a later analysis, tens of millions of unique TCR beta chains were counted across the approximately 670 repertoires, and roughly 11 million of these chains were shared by at least two donors. Raw reads were error-corrected and collapsed into unique sequences with a nearest-neighbor algorithm that merged closely related sequences to remove PCR and sequencing errors. V, D and J gene segments were assigned by aligning CDR3 sequences to IMGT reference sequences. For a sequence to be retained, a match of at least six nucleotides to both a V gene segment and a J gene segment was required. Rearrangements were called productive when the CDR3 lacked stop codons and stayed in frame with V and J; all others were non-productive. Following IMGT convention, CDR3 was defined as the stretch from the second conserved V-encoded cysteine up to the conserved J-encoded phenylalanine. Sequences without an unambiguous match to a single V gene segment were excluded from the earlier analysis of about 630 of the donors. In an earlier analysis of a few hundred of the donors, a V segment was called functional when productive rearrangements were above 56.7%, and segregating when the standard deviation between donors exceeded 5%. A statistical classification framework was developed to diagnose cytomegalovirus status using the catalog of TCR beta chain sequences. In a later analysis, V and J genes were assigned by comparing TCR nucleotide sequences against IMGT/GENE-DB human TR gene sequences. Using the TCRdist pipeline, a later analysis assigned CDR3 sequences along with most-parsimonious VDJ recombination scenarios. A later analysis defined each TCR beta chain by its CDR3 amino acid sequence plus V-gene family, and excluded reads lacking a unique V-gene family. To address suspected cross-contamination and a sequencing artifact, a later analysis removed some 620 highly shared, low-generation-probability nucleotide sequences. For each public chain, a later analysis derived a clonal expansion index from normalized ranks of inferred template counts within each repertoire. In a later analysis, generation probabilities were computed using a VDJ recombination model fitted to out-of-frame rearrangements, and the results were checked against IGoR. In a later analysis, TCR-TCR, TCR-HLA and TCR-CMV co-occurrence was scored with hypergeometric tests, and a repertoire-size bias correction was applied to TCR pairs. To estimate false discovery rates, a later analysis permuted the HLA or CMV assignments 20 times. A later analysis grouped co-occurring TCRs with DBSCAN, adding TCRdist sequence similarity when clustering within HLA-allele-positive subsets. For co-occurrence clustering, repertoires with fewer than 30,000 or more than 120,000 public chains were excluded, along with about five repertoires with anomalous nucleotide sharing. TCRdb re-hosts the immuneACCESS table, in-frame sequences only. Its copies lack some clones; in the studies checked, an unresolved V gene accounts for under half of them, and the cause for the rest is not known. V, J and clone size are those of that table, while D and trimming were read from the DNA. For this sample there are around 150,000 clones; 80% appear just once. The ten largest clonotypes hold roughly 4.7% of the sample.

The receptor's source is a male donor in good health and CMV-seronegative. The chain was built from TRBV2 and TRBJ2-2, with TRBD1 identical over 8 junction bases. The sample was PBMCs. CDR3 protein: CASRDRTGLYWTGELFF. The nucleotide sequence reads as follows: TGTGCCAGCAGGGATAGGACAGGGCTGTATTGGACCGGGGAGCTGTTTTTT.